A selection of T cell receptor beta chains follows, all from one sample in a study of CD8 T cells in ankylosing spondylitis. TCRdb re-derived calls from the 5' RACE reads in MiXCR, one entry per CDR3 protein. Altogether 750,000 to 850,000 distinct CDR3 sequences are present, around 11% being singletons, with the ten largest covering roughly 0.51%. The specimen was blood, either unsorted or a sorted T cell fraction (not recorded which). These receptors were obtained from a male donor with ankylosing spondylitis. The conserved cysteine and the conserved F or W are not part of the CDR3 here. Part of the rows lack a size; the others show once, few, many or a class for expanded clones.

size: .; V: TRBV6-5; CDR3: ASSLRHIYNSPLH
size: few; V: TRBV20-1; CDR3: SAGAWVYNEQF
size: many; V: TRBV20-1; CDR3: SARDRQVGETQY
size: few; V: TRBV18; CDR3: ASSPPAGEDYGYT
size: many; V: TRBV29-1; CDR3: SVAGLTGGYT
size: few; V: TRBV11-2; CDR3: ASSLGRGTSYNEQF
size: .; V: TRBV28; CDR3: ASSSSNDLINYGYT
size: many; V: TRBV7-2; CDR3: ASSYSGQETQY
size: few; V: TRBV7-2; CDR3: ATSAGPGDTQY
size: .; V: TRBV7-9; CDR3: ASSLATVSGNTIY
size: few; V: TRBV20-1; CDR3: SARTGVNIQY
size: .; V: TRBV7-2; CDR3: ASSSPGGKRNEKLF
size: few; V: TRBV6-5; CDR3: ASSYAGQLRTLH
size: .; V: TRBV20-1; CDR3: SATYLAGVKDTQY
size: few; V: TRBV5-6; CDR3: ASSNLQGRYEQY
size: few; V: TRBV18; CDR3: ASSSGDGAEAF
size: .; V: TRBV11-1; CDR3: ASSRAGDGYT
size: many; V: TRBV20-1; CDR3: SARRIPSNQPQH
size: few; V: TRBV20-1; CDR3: SASPGTGSNSPLH
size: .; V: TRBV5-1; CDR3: ASSSGLGGLNQPQH
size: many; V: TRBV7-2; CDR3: ASSLERPDTQY
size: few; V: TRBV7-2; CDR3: ASSVSSNQPQH
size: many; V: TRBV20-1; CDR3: SASRQPQETQY
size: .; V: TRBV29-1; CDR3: SAYRGLATNEKLF
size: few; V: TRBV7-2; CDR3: ASSLFPLASSYNEQF
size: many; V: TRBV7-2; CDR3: ASGRGRGQPQH
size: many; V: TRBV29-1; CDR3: SAEEGLAF
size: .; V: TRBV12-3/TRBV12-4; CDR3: ASTVRQGGSDTQY
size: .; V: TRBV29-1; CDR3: SVESNRGRVKTEAF